This TCR beta chain was retrieved from a study of T cell changes during pregnancy in multiple sclerosis. CDR3 length equals 16 residues. J was trimmed by 3 bases and V by 4 bases; bases with no gene match: 5. Germline lookup yields CDR1 SGHRS and CDR2 YFSETQ. Some clones are missing from TCRdb's copy, which holds only in-frame ones; the method was immunoSEQ multiplex PCR. The table includes around 80,000 clones, 94% detected once. The sample consisted of peripheral blood, taken in the second trimester of pregnancy. The TCR sequence derives from a female donor in good health, enrolled as a control in a pregnancy study. The V and J genes are TRBV5-1 and TRBJ2-3; 13 bases align to TRBD2. The CDR3 bases are TGCGCCAGCAGCCCAGGGACTAGCGGGATAACAGATACGCAGTATTTT. As protein: CASSPGTSGITDTQYF.